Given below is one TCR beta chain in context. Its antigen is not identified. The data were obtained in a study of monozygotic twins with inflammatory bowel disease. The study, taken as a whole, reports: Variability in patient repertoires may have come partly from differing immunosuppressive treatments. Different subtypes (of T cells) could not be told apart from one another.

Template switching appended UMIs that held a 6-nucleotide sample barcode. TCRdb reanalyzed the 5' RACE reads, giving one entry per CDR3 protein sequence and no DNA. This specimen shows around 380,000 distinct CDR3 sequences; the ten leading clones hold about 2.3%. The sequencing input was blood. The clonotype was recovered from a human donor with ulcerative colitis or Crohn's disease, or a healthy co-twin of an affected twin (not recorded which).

The CDR3 sequence: CSARDHRGTFFYEQFF. The rearrangement uses TRBV20-1 and TRBJ2-1. The CDR3 runs 16 residues. Germline loops: CDR1 DFQATT, CDR2 SNEGSKA (reference sequence).